Listed below are T cell receptor beta chains from one sample, sequenced in a study of spatial heterogeneity in lung cancer. One entry per CDR3 protein results from TCRdb running MiXCR on the 5' RACE reads. The table lists fewer than 55,000 distinct CDR3 sequences, around 6.7% of them singletons, with roughly 35% in the top ten. Here the sequenced sample was PBMCs, taken at follow-up. Receptors originate from a female donor with early-stage non-small cell lung cancer. CDR3s include the opening cysteine and the closing phenylalanine or tryptophan. The order of the fields is CDR3 protein, J gene, V gene.

CDR3aa: CASSLRGFHGYTF; j_gene: TRBJ1-2; v_gene: TRBV28
CDR3aa: CASSAPWTSGGEQETQYF; j_gene: TRBJ2-5; v_gene: TRBV2
CDR3aa: CSARRLLQPYEQYF; j_gene: TRBJ2-7; v_gene: TRBV20-1
CDR3aa: CASSHQTGRNEQFF; j_gene: TRBJ2-1; v_gene: TRBV14
CDR3aa: CASSLESAQETQYF; j_gene: TRBJ2-5; v_gene: TRBV5-1
CDR3aa: CSPNPLGEETQYF; j_gene: TRBJ2-5; v_gene: TRBV20-1
CDR3aa: CASSQDGIGREQYF; j_gene: TRBJ2-7; v_gene: TRBV3-1
CDR3aa: CATQLRGHPYNEQFF; j_gene: TRBJ2-1; v_gene: TRBV5-6
CDR3aa: CASSLWTGSLGYTF; j_gene: TRBJ1-2; v_gene: TRBV7-9
CDR3aa: CASSPGTTYSPLHF; j_gene: TRBJ1-6; v_gene: TRBV5-1
CDR3aa: CASSFAGARQETQYF; j_gene: TRBJ2-5; v_gene: TRBV7-8
CDR3aa: CASSLGGLVHEQYF; j_gene: TRBJ2-7; v_gene: TRBV7-8
CDR3aa: CASSVGTGHYEQYF; j_gene: TRBJ2-7; v_gene: TRBV9
CDR3aa: CASLAGAPGRTQYF; j_gene: TRBJ2-5; v_gene: TRBV7-2
CDR3aa: CASSGTAFTTEQFF; j_gene: TRBJ2-1; v_gene: TRBV12-3/TRBV12-4
CDR3aa: CASSSWGQGAIMNTEAFF; j_gene: TRBJ1-1; v_gene: TRBV6-6
CDR3aa: CASSSRTGGKEQYF; j_gene: TRBJ2-7; v_gene: TRBV5-1
CDR3aa: CASSPRDREGETQYF; j_gene: TRBJ2-5; v_gene: TRBV5-5
CDR3aa: CASASGGSAKNIQYF; j_gene: TRBJ2-4; v_gene: TRBV5-1
CDR3aa: CASSLGLAGGFAQYF; j_gene: TRBJ2-5; v_gene: TRBV5-8
CDR3aa: CSVDKGGSAGNTIYF; j_gene: TRBJ1-3; v_gene: TRBV29-1
CDR3aa: CASRLAPNEQFF; j_gene: TRBJ2-1; v_gene: TRBV19
CDR3aa: CASSFDGYDQPQHF; j_gene: TRBJ1-5; v_gene: TRBV12-3/TRBV12-4
CDR3aa: CASGYQGQFF; j_gene: TRBJ2-1; v_gene: TRBV6-2/TRBV6-3
CDR3aa: CASSAHGGTNEQFF; j_gene: TRBJ2-1; v_gene: TRBV9